This TCR beta chain stems from a study of response to subunit inactivated influenza vaccine. Regarding this clonotype: Its antigen remains unknown.

Germline trimming cut 3 bases from V and 4 bases from J; bases unmatched to any gene: 8. Germline loops: CDR1 MNHEY, CDR2 SVGAGI. This CDR3 has 15 amino acids. Study-wide findings and caveats: Each seasonal influenza vaccination, the authors suggested, recruits few new T cells.

From the RT-PCR reads, TCRdb called clonotypes with MiXCR, one entry per CDR3 protein. The sample lists 490,000 or so distinct CDR3 sequences; approximately 7.6% were seen once. The receptor comes from a man between 45 and 75 years old who received an inactivated influenza vaccine. Specimen: PBMCs from blood, collected around 25 months after vaccination. The V gene is TRBV6-5, the J gene TRBJ2-7; 8 bases are a match to TRBD2. CDR3: CASSYSGREVYEQYF. DNA of the CDR3: TGTGCCAGCAGTTATTCCGGGCGGGAGGTTTACGAGCAGTACTTC.